These T cell receptor beta chains were read from a single sample in a study of T-cell memory formation after mild COVID-19. TCRdb re-derived calls from the 5' RACE reads in MiXCR, one entry per CDR3 protein. In the table there are 580,000 or so distinct CDR3 sequences, around 15% of which are singletons. Sequenced sample: PBMCs or a T cell subset sorted from them (not recorded which). The receptor source for this set is an adult woman who had mild COVID-19 (a few samples of this study predate the infection). Cell type and time point are not known. The CDR3 runs from the conserved cysteine through the conserved F or W. A D gene is named only where the DNA matches it firmly. The listing skips clone size in some rows; elsewhere it reads once, few, many or a size class.

V,size,D,J,CDR3,DNA
TRBV7-9,NA,NA,TRBJ2-5,CASSSRQAVGGTQYF,TGTGCCAGCAGCTCCAGACAAGCGGTGGGGGGGACCCAGTACTTC
TRBV21-1,NA,NA,TRBJ1-6,CAVGRPLKDYNSPLHF,TGTGCCGTAGGGAGACCACTCAAGGATTATAATTCACCCCTCCACTTT
TRBV4-1,few,NA,TRBJ2-5,CASSQIPQETQYF,TGCGCCAGCAGCCAAATTCCCCAGGAGACCCAGTACTTC
TRBV24-1,NA,NA,TRBJ2-7,CATSDSRRGAHSYEQYF,TGTGCCACCAGTGACTCCAGAAGAGGGGCGCATTCCTACGAGCAGTACTTC
TRBV11-3,few,NA,TRBJ2-1,CASSPKGGADYNEQFF,TGTGCCAGCAGCCCCAAGGGGGGCGCAGACTACAATGAGCAGTTCTTC
TRBV24-1,many,NA,TRBJ2-1,CATEIYNEQFF,TGTGCCACGGAAATCTACAATGAGCAGTTCTTC
TRBV6-4,many,TRBD2,TRBJ2-3,CASSDSLAGAKVYF,TGTGCCAGCAGTGACTCACTAGCGGGAGCAAAAGTGTATTTT
TRBV12-3/TRBV12-4,NA,TRBD1,TRBJ2-5,CASSPDRDTKTQYF,TGTGCCAGCAGTCCGGACAGGGATACGAAGACCCAGTACTTC
TRBV7-9,NA,TRBD1,TRBJ1-1,CASSLGWDRNTEAFF,TGTGCCAGCAGCTTAGGGTGGGACAGGAACACTGAAGCTTTCTTT
TRBV3-1,NA,NA,TRBJ1-2,CASSQDTKGHYGYTF,TGTGCCAGCAGCCAAGATACGAAGGGCCACTATGGCTACACCTTC
TRBV6-1,NA,NA,TRBJ2-2,CASRTLGGAGARELFF,TGTGCCAGCCGGACCTTGGGGGGGGCCGGGGCACGGGAGCTGTTTTTT
TRBV24-1,NA,TRBD2,TRBJ2-1,CATSAGGENNEQFF,TGTGCCACCAGTGCCGGGGGGGAAAACAATGAGCAGTTCTTC
TRBV30,NA,TRBD1,TRBJ1-1,CAWSPRRGQSEAFF,TGTGCCTGGAGTCCCAGGCGGGGACAGAGTGAAGCTTTCTTT
TRBV5-1,few,TRBD2,TRBJ2-7,CASSLLGGTSGGPRAYEQYF,TGCGCCAGCAGCTTGCTCGGGGGGACTAGCGGGGGCCCCAGGGCGTACGAGCAGTACTTC
TRBV14,NA,NA,TRBJ2-3,CASSHSLLYTQYF,TGTGCCAGCAGCCATAGTCTCCTCTATACGCAGTATTTT
TRBV25-1,few,NA,TRBJ2-7,CASSGLTGSEQYF,TGTGCCAGCAGTGGCTTAACAGGGTCAGAGCAGTACTTC
TRBV7-2,few,NA,TRBJ2-1,CASSLSRGSSYNEQFF,TGTGCCAGCAGCTTATCCCGGGGGAGCTCCTACAATGAGCAGTTCTTC
TRBV10-3,few,NA,TRBJ1-2,CAISQTDNYGYTF,TGTGCCATCAGTCAGACTGATAACTATGGCTACACCTTC
TRBV5-1,many,NA,TRBJ2-7,CASSLDNSYEQYF,TGCGCCAGCAGCTTGGACAACTCCTACGAGCAGTACTTC
TRBV2,many,NA,TRBJ2-5,CASSETQETQYF,TGTGCCAGCAGCGAAACGCAAGAGACCCAGTACTTC
TRBV4-3,NA,NA,TRBJ2-3,CASSQGISLGAQATDTQYF,TGCGCCAGCAGCCAAGGCATCTCCCTAGGAGCACAGGCCACAGATACGCAGTATTTT
TRBV9,NA,TRBD2,TRBJ2-1,CASSGGLAVYNEQFF,TGTGCCAGCAGCGGGGGACTAGCGGTTTACAATGAGCAGTTCTTC
TRBV2,NA,TRBD1,TRBJ1-6,CASQLDRGVGRSPLHF,TGTGCCAGCCAACTGGACAGGGGGGTCGGGAGGTCACCCCTCCACTTT
TRBV15,NA,NA,TRBJ2-1,CATSRVDEQFF,TGTGCCACCAGCAGAGTCGATGAGCAGTTCTTC
TRBV10-2,few,NA,TRBJ2-1,CASSEARGFSNEQFF,TGCGCCAGCAGTGAGGCGAGGGGGTTCTCTAATGAGCAGTTCTTC
TRBV15,NA,TRBD1,TRBJ2-7,CATSPSDRDEQYF,TGTGCCACCAGCCCCTCGGACAGGGACGAGCAGTACTTC
TRBV13,NA,NA,TRBJ1-1,CASSLGYEAFF,TGTGCCAGCAGCTTAGGATATGAAGCTTTCTTT
TRBV4-2,few,TRBD2,TRBJ2-1,CASSQDWTSGYNEQFF,TGTGCCAGCAGCCAAGATTGGACTAGCGGCTACAATGAGCAGTTCTTC
TRBV4-3,few,TRBD2,TRBJ2-7,CASSHPSGRAENYEQYF,TGCGCCAGCAGCCACCCTAGCGGGAGGGCCGAGAACTACGAGCAGTACTTC
TRBV6-1,few,NA,TRBJ2-7,CASSDWDDYEQYF,TGTGCCAGCAGTGATTGGGATGACTACGAGCAGTACTTC
TRBV29-1,few,NA,TRBJ1-1,CSVRVGTEAFF,TGCAGCGTTCGGGTGGGCACTGAAGCTTTCTTT
TRBV3-1,NA,NA,TRBJ2-7,CASSRFGEQYF,TGTGCCAGCAGCCGCTTCGGCGAGCAGTACTTC
TRBV7-7,NA,NA,TRBJ2-5,CASSSSGFPQETQYF,TGTGCCAGCAGCTCCTCCGGATTTCCCCAAGAGACCCAGTACTTC
TRBV20-1,NA,TRBD1,TRBJ1-5,CSATGTGVWYSNQPQHF,TGCAGTGCGACCGGGACAGGAGTATGGTATAGCAATCAGCCCCAGCATTTT
TRBV7-2,NA,TRBD1,TRBJ1-6,CASSLRSTGIIYNSPLHF,TGTGCCAGCAGCTTACGCTCGACAGGGATTATATATAATTCACCCCTCCACTTT
TRBV14,few,NA,TRBJ1-1,CASSPGTRWGTEAFF,TGTGCCAGCAGCCCCGGGACACGATGGGGCACTGAAGCTTTCTTT
TRBV9,NA,NA,TRBJ2-5,CASSAQYQETQYF,TGTGCCAGCAGCGCCCAGTACCAAGAGACCCAGTACTTC
TRBV28,few,TRBD2,TRBJ2-3,CASSLPLGTSGIDTQYF,TGTGCCAGCAGTTTACCACTAGGGACTAGCGGGATAGATACGCAGTATTTT
TRBV24-1,NA,TRBD2,TRBJ2-1,CATSDFGGRARNEQFF,TGTGCCACCAGTGATTTTGGCGGGAGGGCCAGAAATGAGCAGTTCTTC
TRBV6-5,many,NA,TRBJ2-2,CASSPSVGNTGELFF,TGTGCCAGCAGTCCGTCGGTCGGTAACACCGGGGAGCTGTTTTTT
TRBV20-1,many,NA,TRBJ2-7,CSARGMVSSYEQYF,TGCAGTGCCAGGGGTATGGTCAGCTCCTACGAGCAGTACTTC
TRBV2,NA,TRBD1,TRBJ1-2,CASSEGTGRPYGYTF,TGTGCCAGCAGTGAAGGGACAGGGAGACCCTATGGCTACACCTTC
TRBV3-1,NA,NA,TRBJ2-7,CASSPAQGWAEQYF,TGTGCCAGCAGCCCAGCCCAGGGTTGGGCCGAGCAGTACTTC
TRBV6-2/TRBV6-3,NA,NA,TRBJ2-4,CASSYSTGALAKNIQYF,TGTGCCAGCAGTTACTCGACCGGAGCACTAGCCAAAAACATTCAGTACTTC
TRBV4-3,NA,NA,TRBJ1-1,CASSQGYRNMNTEAFF,TGCGCCAGCAGCCAAGGGTACAGGAATATGAACACTGAAGCTTTCTTT
TRBV15,many,NA,TRBJ2-5,CATSRDPGKQETQYF,TGTGCCACCAGCAGAGATCCCGGGAAACAAGAGACCCAGTACTTC
TRBV7-3,NA,TRBD1,TRBJ1-1,CASSLFSGGLTEAFF,TGTGCCAGCAGCTTATTTTCAGGGGGACTCACTGAAGCTTTCTTT
TRBV20-1,NA,TRBD2,TRBJ2-7,CSARETSGRGEQYF,TGCAGTGCTAGAGAAACTAGCGGGAGGGGGGAGCAGTACTTC
TRBV10-3,NA,NA,TRBJ2-5,CAISEPGMKTQYF,TGTGCCATCAGTGAGCCCGGGATGAAGACCCAGTACTTC
TRBV20-1,many,TRBD1,TRBJ1-1,CSARGTGMGNTEAFF,TGCAGTGCTAGGGGGACAGGGATGGGTAACACTGAAGCTTTCTTT
TRBV27,few,TRBD1,TRBJ2-5,CASSWTGGRETQYF,TGTGCCAGCAGTTGGACAGGGGGCCGAGAGACCCAGTACTTC
TRBV29-1,NA,NA,TRBJ2-1,CSVEATGTHSYNEQFF,TGCAGCGTTGAAGCAACCGGGACACACTCGTACAATGAGCAGTTCTTC
TRBV4-2,NA,TRBD2,TRBJ2-3,CASSQAGGRSTDTQYF,TGTGCCAGCAGCCAAGCTGGCGGGAGAAGCACAGATACGCAGTATTTT
TRBV12-3/TRBV12-4,few,NA,TRBJ1-5,CASTLAYQPQHF,TGTGCCAGCACCCTGGCTTATCAGCCCCAGCATTTT
TRBV6-5,many,NA,TRBJ2-7,CASSYSGEQYF,TGTGCCAGCAGTTACTCCGGCGAGCAGTACTTC
TRBV7-2,NA,TRBD2,TRBJ2-5,CASSRTGTSWETQYF,TGTGCCAGCAGCCGGACCGGGACTAGCTGGGAGACCCAGTACTTC
TRBV5-5,NA,NA,TRBJ2-2,CASSFLRGGTGELFF,TGTGCCAGCAGCTTCTTAAGGGGTGGCACCGGGGAGCTGTTTTTT